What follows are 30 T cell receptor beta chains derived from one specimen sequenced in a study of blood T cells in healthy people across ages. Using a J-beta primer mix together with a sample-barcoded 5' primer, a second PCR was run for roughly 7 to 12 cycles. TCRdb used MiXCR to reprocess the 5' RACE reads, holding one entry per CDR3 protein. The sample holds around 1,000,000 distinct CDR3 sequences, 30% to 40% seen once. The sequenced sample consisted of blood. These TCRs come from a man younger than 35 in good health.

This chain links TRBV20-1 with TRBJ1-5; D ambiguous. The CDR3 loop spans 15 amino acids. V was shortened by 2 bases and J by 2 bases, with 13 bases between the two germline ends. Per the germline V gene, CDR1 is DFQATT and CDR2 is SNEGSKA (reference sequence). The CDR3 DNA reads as TGCAGTGCTAGATTTGCGGGGTTGGGCAATCAGCCCCAGCATTTT. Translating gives CSARFAGLGNQPQHF.

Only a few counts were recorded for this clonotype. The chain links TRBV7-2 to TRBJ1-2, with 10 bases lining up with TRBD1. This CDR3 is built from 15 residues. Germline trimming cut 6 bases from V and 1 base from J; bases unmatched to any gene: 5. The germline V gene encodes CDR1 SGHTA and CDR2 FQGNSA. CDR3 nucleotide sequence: TGTGCCAGCAGATATGACAGGGGGCGTAACTATGGCTACACCTTC. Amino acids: CASRYDRGRNYGYTF.

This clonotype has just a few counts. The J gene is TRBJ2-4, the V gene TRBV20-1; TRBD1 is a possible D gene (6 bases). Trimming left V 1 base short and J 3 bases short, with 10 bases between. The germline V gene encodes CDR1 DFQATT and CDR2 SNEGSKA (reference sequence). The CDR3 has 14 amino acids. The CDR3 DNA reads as TGCAGTGCTAGAGTAGGGGGAGTCAAAAACATTCAGTACTTC. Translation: CSARVGGVKNIQYF.

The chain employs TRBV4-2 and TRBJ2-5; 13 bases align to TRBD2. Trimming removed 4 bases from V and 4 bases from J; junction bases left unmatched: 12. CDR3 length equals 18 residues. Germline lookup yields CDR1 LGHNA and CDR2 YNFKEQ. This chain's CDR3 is CASSPLLAGGQMVETQYF. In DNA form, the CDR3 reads TGTGCCAGCAGCCCACTACTAGCGGGGGGGCAAATGGTAGAGACCCAGTACTTC.

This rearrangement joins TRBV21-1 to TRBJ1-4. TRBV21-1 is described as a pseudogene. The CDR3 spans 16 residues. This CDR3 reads CASRKEKAGREEKLFF. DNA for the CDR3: TGTGCCAGCAGAAAAGAGAAGGCGGGGAGGGAGGAAAAACTGTTTTTT.

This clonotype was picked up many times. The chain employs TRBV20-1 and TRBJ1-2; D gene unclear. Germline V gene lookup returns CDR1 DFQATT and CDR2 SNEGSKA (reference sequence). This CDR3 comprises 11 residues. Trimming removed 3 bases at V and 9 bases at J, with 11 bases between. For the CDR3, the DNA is TGCAGTGCTAGGACGGCCGATAGCTACACCTTC. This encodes CSARTADSYTF.

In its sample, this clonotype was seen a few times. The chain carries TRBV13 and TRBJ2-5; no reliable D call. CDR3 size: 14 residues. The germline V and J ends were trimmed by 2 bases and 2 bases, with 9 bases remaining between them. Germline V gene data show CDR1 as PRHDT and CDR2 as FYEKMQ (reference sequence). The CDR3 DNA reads TGTGCCAGCAGCTTATTGGGCCTACAAGAGACCCAGTACTTC. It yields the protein CASSLLGLQETQYF.

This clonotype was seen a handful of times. CDR3 nucleotide sequence: TGCAGTGCTAGAGATCCGGCAGGGGCTGGTGAGCAGTTCTTC. Its protein product is CSARDPAGAGEQFF. V is TRBV20-1 and J is TRBJ2-1, with D tentatively TRBD1 (6 bases). The V gene's germline CDR1 is DFQATT and CDR2 SNEGSKA (reference sequence). V shed 0 bases and J shed 9 bases, with 15 bases lying between them. This CDR3 region has 14 residues.

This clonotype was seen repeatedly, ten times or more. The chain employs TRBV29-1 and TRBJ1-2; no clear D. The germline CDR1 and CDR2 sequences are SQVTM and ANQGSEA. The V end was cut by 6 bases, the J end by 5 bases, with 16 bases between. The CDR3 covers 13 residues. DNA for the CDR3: TGCAGCGTCGCAGTTGTGGGCGGGTATGGCTACACCTTC. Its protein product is CSVAVVGGYGYTF.

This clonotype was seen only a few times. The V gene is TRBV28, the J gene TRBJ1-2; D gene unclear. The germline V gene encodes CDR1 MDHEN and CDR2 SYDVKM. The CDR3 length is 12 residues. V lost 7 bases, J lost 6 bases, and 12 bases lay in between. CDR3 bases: TGTGCCAGCACCCTTCCGGGTGATGGCTACACCTTC. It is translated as CASTLPGDGYTF.

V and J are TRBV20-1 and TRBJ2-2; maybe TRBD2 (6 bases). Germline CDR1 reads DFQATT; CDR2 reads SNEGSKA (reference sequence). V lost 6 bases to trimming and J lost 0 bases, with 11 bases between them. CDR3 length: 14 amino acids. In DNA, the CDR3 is TGCAGTGCCGCCGGGACTTCGAACACCGGGGAGCTGTTTTTT. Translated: CSAAGTSNTGELFF.

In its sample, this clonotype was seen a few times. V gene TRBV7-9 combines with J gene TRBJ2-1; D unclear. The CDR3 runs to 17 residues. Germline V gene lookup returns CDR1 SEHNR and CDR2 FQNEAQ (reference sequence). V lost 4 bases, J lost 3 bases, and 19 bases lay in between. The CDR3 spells CASSSLGAHSIYNEQFF. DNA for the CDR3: TGTGCCAGCAGCTCCCTCGGAGCTCACTCAATCTACAATGAGCAGTTCTTC.

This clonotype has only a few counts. Here the CDR3 DNA reads TGTGCCAGCAGTTTATTTTCGTACAGGGGGCCTCGCAACTATGGCTACACCTTC. Its protein is CASSLFSYRGPRNYGYTF. This chain connects TRBV27 to TRBJ1-2; the match to TRBD1 covers 9 bases. The CDR3 spans 18 residues. V was pared by 1 base and J by 2 bases, with 11 bases of the junction left unmatched. Germline V gene data show CDR1 as MNHEY and CDR2 as SMNVEV (reference sequence).

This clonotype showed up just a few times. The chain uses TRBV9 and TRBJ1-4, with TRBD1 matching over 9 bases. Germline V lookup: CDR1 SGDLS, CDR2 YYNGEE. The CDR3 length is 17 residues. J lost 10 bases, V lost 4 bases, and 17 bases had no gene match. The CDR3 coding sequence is TGTGCCAGCAGCCGCACGTCACCGGGACAGGGTGATGGAAAACTGTTTTTT. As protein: CASSRTSPGQGDGKLFF.

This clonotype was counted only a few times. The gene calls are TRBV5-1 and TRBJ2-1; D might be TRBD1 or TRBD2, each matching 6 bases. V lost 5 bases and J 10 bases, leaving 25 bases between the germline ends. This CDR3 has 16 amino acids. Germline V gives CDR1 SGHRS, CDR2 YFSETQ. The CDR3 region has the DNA TGCGCCAGCAGGACGACTTTGGGGGGCTCTCTAGGCGAGCAGTTCTTC. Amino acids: CASRTTLGGSLGEQFF.

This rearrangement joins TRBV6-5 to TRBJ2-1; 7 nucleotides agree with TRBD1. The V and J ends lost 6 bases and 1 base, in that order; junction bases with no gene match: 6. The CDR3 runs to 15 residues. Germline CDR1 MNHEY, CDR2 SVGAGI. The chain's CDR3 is CASSQQGLSYNEQFF. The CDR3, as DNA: TGTGCCAGCAGCCAACAGGGGTTGTCCTACAATGAGCAGTTCTTC.

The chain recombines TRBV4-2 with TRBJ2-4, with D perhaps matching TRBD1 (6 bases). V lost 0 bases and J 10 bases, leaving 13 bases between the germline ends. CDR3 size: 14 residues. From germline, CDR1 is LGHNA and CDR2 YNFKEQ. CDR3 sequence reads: CASSQEVDRDIQYF. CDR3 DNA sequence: TGTGCCAGCAGCCAAGAGGTGGACAGAGATATTCAGTACTTC.

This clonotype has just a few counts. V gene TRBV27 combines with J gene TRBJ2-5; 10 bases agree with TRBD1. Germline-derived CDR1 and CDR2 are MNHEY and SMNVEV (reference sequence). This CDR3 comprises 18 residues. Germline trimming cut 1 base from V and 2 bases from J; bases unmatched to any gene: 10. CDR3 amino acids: CASSLYYFWGQGQETQYF. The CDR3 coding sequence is TGTGCCAGCAGTTTATATTATTTTTGGGGACAGGGGCAAGAGACCCAGTACTTC.

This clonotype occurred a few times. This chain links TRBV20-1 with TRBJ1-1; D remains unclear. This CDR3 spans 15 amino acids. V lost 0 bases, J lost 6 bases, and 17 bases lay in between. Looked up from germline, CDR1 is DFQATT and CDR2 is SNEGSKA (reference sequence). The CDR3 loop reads CSARDFEAAGPEAFF. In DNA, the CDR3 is TGCAGTGCTAGAGATTTTGAGGCAGCAGGTCCTGAAGCTTTCTTT.

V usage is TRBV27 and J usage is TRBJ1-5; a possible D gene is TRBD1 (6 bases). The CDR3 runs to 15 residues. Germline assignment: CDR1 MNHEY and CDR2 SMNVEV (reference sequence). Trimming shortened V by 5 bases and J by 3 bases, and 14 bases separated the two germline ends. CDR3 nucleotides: TGTGCCAGCAGTCCACAGGGATGGATCAATCAGCCCCAGCATTTT. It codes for CASSPQGWINQPQHF.

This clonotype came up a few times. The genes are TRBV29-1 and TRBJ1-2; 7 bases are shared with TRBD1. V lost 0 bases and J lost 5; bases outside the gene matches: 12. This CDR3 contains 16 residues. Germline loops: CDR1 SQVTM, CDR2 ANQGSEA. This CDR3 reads CSVEDPERRQGYGYTF. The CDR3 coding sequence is TGCAGCGTTGAAGATCCCGAGAGAAGACAGGGATATGGCTACACCTTC.

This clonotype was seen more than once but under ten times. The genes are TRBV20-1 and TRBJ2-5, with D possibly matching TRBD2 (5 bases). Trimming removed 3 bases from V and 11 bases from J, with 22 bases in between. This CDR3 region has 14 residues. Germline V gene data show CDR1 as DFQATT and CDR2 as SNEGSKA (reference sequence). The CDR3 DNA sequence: TGCAGTGCTAGGGGCCAAAGAGGACTCAATGAGCAGTACTTC. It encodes CSARGQRGLNEQYF.

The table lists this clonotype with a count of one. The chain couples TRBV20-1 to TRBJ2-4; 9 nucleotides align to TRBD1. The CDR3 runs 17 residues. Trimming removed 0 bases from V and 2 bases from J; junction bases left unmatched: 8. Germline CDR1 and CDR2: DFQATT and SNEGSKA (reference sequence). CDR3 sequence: CSAREPGTGFTKNIQYF. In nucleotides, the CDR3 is TGCAGTGCTAGAGAGCCCGGGACAGGGTTTACCAAAAACATTCAGTACTTC.

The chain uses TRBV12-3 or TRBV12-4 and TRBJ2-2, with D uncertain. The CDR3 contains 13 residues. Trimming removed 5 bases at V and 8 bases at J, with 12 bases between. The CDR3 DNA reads TGTGCCAGCAGTGTGTACCCGGCGGGGGAGCTGTTTTTT. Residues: CASSVYPAGELFF.

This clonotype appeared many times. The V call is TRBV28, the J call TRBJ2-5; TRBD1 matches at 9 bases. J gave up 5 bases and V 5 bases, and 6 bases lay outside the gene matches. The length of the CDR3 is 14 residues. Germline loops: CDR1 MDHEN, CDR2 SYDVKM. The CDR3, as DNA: TGTGCCAGCAGTACAGGGGGCCATTCTGAGACCCAGTACTTC. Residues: CASSTGGHSETQYF.

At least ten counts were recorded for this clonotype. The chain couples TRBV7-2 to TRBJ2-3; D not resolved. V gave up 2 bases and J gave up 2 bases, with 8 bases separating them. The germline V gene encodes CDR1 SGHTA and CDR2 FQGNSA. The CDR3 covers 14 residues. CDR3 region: CASSLPPATDTQYF. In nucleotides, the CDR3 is TGTGCCAGCAGCTTACCCCCGGCCACAGATACGCAGTATTTT.

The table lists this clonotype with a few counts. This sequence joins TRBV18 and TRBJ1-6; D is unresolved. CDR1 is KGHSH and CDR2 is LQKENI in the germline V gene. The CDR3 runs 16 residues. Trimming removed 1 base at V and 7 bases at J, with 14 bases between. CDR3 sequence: CASSPRTATPNSPLHF. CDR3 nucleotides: TGTGCCAGCTCACCACGAACAGCTACCCCGAATTCACCCCTCCACTTT.

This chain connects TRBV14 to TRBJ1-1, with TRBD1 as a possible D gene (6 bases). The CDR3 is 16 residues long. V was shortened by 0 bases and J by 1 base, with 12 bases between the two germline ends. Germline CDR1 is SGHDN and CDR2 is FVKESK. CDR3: CASSQDVTGRNTEAFF. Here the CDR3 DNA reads TGTGCCAGCAGCCAAGATGTGACAGGCAGGAACACTGAAGCTTTCTTT.

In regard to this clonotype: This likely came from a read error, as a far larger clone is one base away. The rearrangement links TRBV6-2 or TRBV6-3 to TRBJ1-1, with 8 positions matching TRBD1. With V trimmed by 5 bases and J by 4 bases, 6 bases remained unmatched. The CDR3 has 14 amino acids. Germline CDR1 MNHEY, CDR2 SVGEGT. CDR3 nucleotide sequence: TGTGCCAGCAGTCCCCGGACAGGGATCACTGAAGCTTTCTTT. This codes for CASSPRTGITEAFF.

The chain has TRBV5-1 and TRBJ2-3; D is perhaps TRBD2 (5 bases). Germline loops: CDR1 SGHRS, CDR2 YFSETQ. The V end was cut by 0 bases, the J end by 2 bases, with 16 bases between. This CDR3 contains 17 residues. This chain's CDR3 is CASSLAPDLPFTDTQYF. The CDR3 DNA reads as TGCGCCAGCAGCTTGGCCCCGGACTTACCGTTCACAGATACGCAGTATTTT.